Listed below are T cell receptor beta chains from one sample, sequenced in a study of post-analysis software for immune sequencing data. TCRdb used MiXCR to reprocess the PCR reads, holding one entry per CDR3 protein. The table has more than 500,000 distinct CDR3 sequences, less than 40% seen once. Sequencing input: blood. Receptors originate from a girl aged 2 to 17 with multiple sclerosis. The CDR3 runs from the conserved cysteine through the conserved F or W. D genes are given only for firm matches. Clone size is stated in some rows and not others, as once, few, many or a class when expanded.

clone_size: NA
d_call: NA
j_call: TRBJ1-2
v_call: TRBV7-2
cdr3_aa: CASSTRELANYGYTF
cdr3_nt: TGTGCCAGCAGCACCCGGGAGCTAGCTAACTATGGCTACACCTTC

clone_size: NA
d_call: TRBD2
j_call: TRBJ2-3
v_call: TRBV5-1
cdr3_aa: CASSLPGTSGDTDTQYF
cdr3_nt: TGCGCCAGCAGCTTGCCGGGGACTAGCGGAGACACAGATACGCAGTATTTT

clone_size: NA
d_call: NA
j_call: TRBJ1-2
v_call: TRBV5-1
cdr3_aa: CASSFGPQGGYTF
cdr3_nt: TGCGCCAGCAGCTTCGGGCCCCAAGGAGGCTACACCTTC

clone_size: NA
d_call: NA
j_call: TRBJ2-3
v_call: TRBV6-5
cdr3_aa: CASSYTHTRSTDTQYF
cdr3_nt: TGTGCCAGCAGTTACACACATACACGCAGCACAGATACGCAGTATTTT

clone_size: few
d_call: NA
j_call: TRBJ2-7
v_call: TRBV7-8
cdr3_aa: CASSPVGDEQYF
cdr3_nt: TGTGCCAGCAGCCCTGTCGGGGACGAGCAGTACTTC

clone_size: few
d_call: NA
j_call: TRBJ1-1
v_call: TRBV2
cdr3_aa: CASSLENGAEAFF
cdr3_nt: TGTGCCAGCAGCCTTGAAAATGGGGCTGAAGCTTTCTTT

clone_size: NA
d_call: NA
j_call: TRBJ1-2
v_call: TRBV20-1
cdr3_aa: CSAREQGLHGYTF
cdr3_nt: TGCAGTGCTAGAGAACAGGGATTGCATGGCTACACCTTC

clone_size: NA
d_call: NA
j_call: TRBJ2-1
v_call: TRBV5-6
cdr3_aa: CASSWEGARSYNEQFF
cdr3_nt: TGTGCCAGCAGCTGGGAAGGGGCGAGGTCTTACAATGAGCAGTTCTTC

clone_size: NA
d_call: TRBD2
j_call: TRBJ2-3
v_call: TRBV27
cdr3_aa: CASSFFGTSGAVVGTDTQYF
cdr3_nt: TGTGCCAGCAGTTTTTTCGGGACTAGCGGAGCTGTAGTGGGCACAGATACGCAGTATTTT

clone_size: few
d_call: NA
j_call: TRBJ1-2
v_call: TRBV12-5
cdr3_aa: CASGRDNYGYTF
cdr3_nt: TGTGCTAGTGGCAGGGATAACTATGGCTACACCTTC

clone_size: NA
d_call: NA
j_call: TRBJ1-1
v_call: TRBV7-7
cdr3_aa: CASSKDLNTEAFF
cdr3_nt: TGTGCTAGCAGTAAGGACCTGAACACTGAAGCTTTCTTT

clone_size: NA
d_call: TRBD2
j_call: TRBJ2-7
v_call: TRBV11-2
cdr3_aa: CASSQLGGGLEQYF
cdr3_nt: TGTGCCAGCAGCCAACTGGGCGGGGGGCTGGAGCAGTACTTC

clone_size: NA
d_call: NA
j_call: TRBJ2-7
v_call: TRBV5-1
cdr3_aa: CASSLTRSGEQYF
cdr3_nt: TGCGCCAGCAGCCTGACACGGTCGGGGGAGCAGTACTTC

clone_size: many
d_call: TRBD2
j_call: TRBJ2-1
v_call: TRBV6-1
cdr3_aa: CASTRLERGGFGGNEQFF
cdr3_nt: TGTGCCAGCACGCGGTTAGAGCGGGGGGGGTTCGGGGGCAATGAGCAGTTCTTC

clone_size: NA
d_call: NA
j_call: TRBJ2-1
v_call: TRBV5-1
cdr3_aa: CASSKASWETQFF
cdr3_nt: TGCGCCAGCAGTAAGGCTAGCTGGGAGACCCAGTTCTTC

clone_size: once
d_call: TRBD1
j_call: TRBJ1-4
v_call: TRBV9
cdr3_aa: CASSQHRDRVNEKLFF
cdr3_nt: TGTGCCAGCAGCCAACACCGGGACAGGGTGAATGAAAAACTGTTTTTT

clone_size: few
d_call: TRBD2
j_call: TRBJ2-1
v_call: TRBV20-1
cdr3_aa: CSAREETSGGPDHNEQFF
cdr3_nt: TGCAGTGCTAGAGAGGAAACTAGCGGGGGGCCGGACCATAATGAGCAGTTCTTC

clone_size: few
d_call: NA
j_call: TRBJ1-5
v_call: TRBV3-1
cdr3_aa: CASSPGGGVGQPQHF
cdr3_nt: TGTGCCAGCAGCCCAGGCGGCGGGGTCGGTCAGCCCCAGCATTTT

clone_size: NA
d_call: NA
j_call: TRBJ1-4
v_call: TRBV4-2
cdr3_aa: CASSPGRKRDPVNEKLFF
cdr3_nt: TGTGCCAGCAGCCCCGGACGGAAACGGGATCCTGTGAATGAAAAACTGTTTTTT

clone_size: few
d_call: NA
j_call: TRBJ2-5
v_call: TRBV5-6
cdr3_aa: CASSLVGSQNQETQYF
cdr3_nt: TGTGCCAGCAGCTTGGTTGGCAGCCAGAACCAAGAGACCCAGTACTTC

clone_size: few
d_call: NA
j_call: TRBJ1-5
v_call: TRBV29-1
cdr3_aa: CSVLSQGSNQPQHF
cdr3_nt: TGCAGCGTCCTGAGTCAGGGGAGCAATCAGCCCCAGCATTTT

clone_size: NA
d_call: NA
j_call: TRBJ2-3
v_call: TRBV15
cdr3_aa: CATSSLAGAFTDTQYF
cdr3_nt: TGTGCCACCAGCAGTCTGGCGGGGGCCTTCACAGATACGCAGTATTTT